The 14 T cell receptor beta chains below come from one sample, sequenced in a study of blood T cell repertoires in COVID-19. Sequencing used immunoSEQ multiplex PCR; TCRdb keeps in-frame clones, though not all of them. The sample includes tens of thousands of clones, 70% to 85% of them seen just once. The sequencing input was peripheral blood. The receptors were gathered from a human donor in a cohort sampled during active COVID-19.

This rearrangement joins TRBV28 to TRBJ1-2; 10 bases fit TRBD1. The germline V gene has CDR1 MDHEN and CDR2 SYDVKM. Trimming took 4 bases from V and 13 from J; bases not matched to a gene: 12. The CDR3 spans 14 residues. Written as DNA, the CDR3 is TGTGCCAGCAGTTCTTGGCGACAGGGGGCAGGTACCACCTTC. Protein product: CASSSWRQGAGTTF.

V usage is TRBV7-9 and J usage is TRBJ2-1, with 7 bases lining up with TRBD1. J was trimmed by 2 bases and V by 5 bases; bases with no gene match: 6. Germline CDR1 is SEHNR and CDR2 is FQNEAQ (reference sequence). The CDR3 spans 15 residues. CDR3 amino acids: CASSPAQGAYNEQFF. CDR3 nucleotides: TGTGCCAGCAGCCCGGCTCAGGGGGCCTACAATGAGCAGTTCTTC.

The V call is TRBV4-3, the J call TRBJ2-7, with 8 bases identical to TRBD2. V lost 1 base, J lost 6 bases, and 5 bases stayed unmatched. This CDR3 has 14 residues. CDR1 and CDR2 from the germline V gene are LGHNA and YSLEER. This CDR3 is CASSQALAAGEQYF. CDR3 bases: TGCGCCAGCAGCCAAGCACTAGCGGCAGGCGAGCAGTACTTC.

This chain joins TRBV4-1 and TRBJ2-7; the match to TRBD1 covers 8 bases. The CDR3 length is 14 residues. The V gene end was trimmed by 4 bases and the J gene end by 1 base; junction bases not matched to a gene: 3. Germline CDR1 MGHRA, CDR2 YSYEKL. CDR3 sequence: CASSPRTGSYEQYF. Written as DNA, the CDR3 is TGCGCCAGCAGCCCCAGGACAGGGTCCTACGAGCAGTACTTC.

This clone was counted only a few times. This chain connects TRBV4-3 to TRBJ1-2; D gene uncertain. There are 16 residues in the CDR3. Looked up from germline, CDR1 is LGHNA and CDR2 is YSLEER. V lost 0 bases and J lost 1, with 12 bases in between. In DNA form, the CDR3 reads TGCGCCAGCAGCCAAGATCGGAACAGTGTTAACTATGGCTACACCTTC. Residues: CASSQDRNSVNYGYTF.

Here the CDR3 DNA reads TGTGCCAGCAGTAACGGGAGGAACACTGAAGCTTTCTTT. Translation: CASSNGRNTEAFF. This chain joins TRBV6-2 or TRBV6-3 and TRBJ1-1; D not resolved. The CDR3 length is 13 residues. The ends were cut back, 5 bases at V and 1 base at J, with 8 bases in the middle. CDR1 is MNHEY and CDR2 is SVGEGT in the germline V gene.

This clone was recorded once. The gene calls are TRBV29-1 and TRBJ2-7; TRBD1 aligns across 8 bases. The germline V gene has CDR1 SQVTM and CDR2 ANQGSEA. This CDR3 comprises 16 residues. V gave up 3 bases and J gave up 5 bases; unmatched junction bases: 15. CDR3 in DNA: TGCAGCGTTGATTACTTAACCAGGACAGGGACCCACGAGCAGTACTTC. Its protein product is CSVDYLTRTGTHEQYF.

The V call is TRBV4-1, the J call TRBJ1-4; D is possibly TRBD1 (6 bases). Germline values: CDR1 MGHRA, CDR2 YSYEKL. CDR3 size: 17 residues. Trimming cost V 4 bases and J 6 bases, with 21 bases left between them. CDR3 amino acids: CASSPRYTAGEDEKLFF. CDR3 nucleotide sequence: TGCGCCAGCAGCCCAAGATATACGGCAGGGGAAGATGAAAAACTGTTTTTT.

CDR3 loop: CASSLSGGEQFF. The DNA of the CDR3 is TGTGCCAGCAGCCTTTCGGGGGGTGAGCAGTTCTTC. The chain is built from TRBV14 and TRBJ2-1; 7 bases line up with TRBD2. The V and J ends lost 4 bases and 9 bases, in that order; junction bases with no gene match: 3. The CDR3 contains 12 residues. CDR1 SGHDN and CDR2 FVKESK come from the germline V gene.

The V call is TRBV24-1, the J call TRBJ2-3, with D perhaps matching TRBD2 (6 bases). The germline V gene has CDR1 KGHDR and CDR2 SFDVKD. Deletions cut 9 bases from V and 1 base from J, with 13 bases between. The CDR3 has 14 amino acids. CDR3 DNA sequence: TGTGCCACCGCGGGATCAATGGGCACAGATACGCAGTATTTT. Translated, it gives CATAGSMGTDTQYF.

J is TRBJ2-7 and V is TRBV7-2, with D perhaps matching TRBD2 (6 bases). Germline assignment: CDR1 SGHTA and CDR2 FQGNSA. With 5 bases removed from V and 6 bases from J, the gap between germline ends came to 20 bases. The CDR3 is 15 residues long. CDR3 bases: TGTGCCAGCAGCGCCCAGGGACTGAATCGGATCGAGCAGTACTTC. It specifies CASSAQGLNRIEQYF.

The rearrangement links TRBV28 to TRBJ2-7, with 9 bases matching TRBD2. The CDR3 spans 18 residues. J lost 0 bases, V lost 4 bases, and 13 bases had no gene match. Germline V gene lookup returns CDR1 MDHEN and CDR2 SYDVKM. The CDR3 DNA follows: TGTGCCAGCAGTTCCGCGGGGGGGGCGCGGGCGACCTCCTACGAGCAGTACTTC. Translated, it gives CASSSAGGARATSYEQYF.

The chain recombines TRBV19 with TRBJ2-6, with a weak D call TRBD2 (5 bases). With 8 bases removed from V and 0 bases from J, the gap between germline ends came to 11 bases. This CDR3 spans 15 amino acids. Looked up from germline, CDR1 is LNHDA and CDR2 is SQIVND (reference sequence). CDR3 DNA sequence: TGTGCCAGTTCCGAGGGTCGCTCTGGGGCCAACGTCCTGACTTTC. Translation gives CASSEGRSGANVLTF.

The chain links TRBV6-5 to TRBJ1-6; D perhaps matches TRBD1 (5 bases). This CDR3 has 12 amino acids. Germline lookup yields CDR1 MNHEY and CDR2 SVGAGI. Trimming took off 7 bases at V and 8 bases at J, with 9 bases between the two ends. The CDR3 DNA reads as TGTGCCAGCACCGAAGGGGATTCACCCCTCCACTTT. Translation: CASTEGDSPLHF.